This passage covers 3 T cell receptor beta chains from one sample sequenced in a study of response to subunit inactivated influenza vaccine. TCRdb independently ran MiXCR on the RT-PCR reads; one entry per CDR3 protein. The sample lists about 650,000 distinct CDR3 sequences, about 14% occurring once. Sequences were derived from PBMCs from blood, sampled roughly 15 days before vaccination. The receptors here all came from a man aged 50 to 59 who received an inactivated influenza vaccine.

This clonotype was detected ten times or more. V is TRBV5-1 and J is TRBJ1-1, with a weak D call TRBD1 (6 bases). The V and J ends lost 4 bases and 4 bases respectively, with 14 bases between them. The CDR3 consists of 14 residues. Germline-derived CDR1 and CDR2 are SGHRS and YFSETQ. The CDR3 nucleotides are TGCGCCAGCAGCGGGGGACATTCAAGCACTGAAGCTTTCTTT. This encodes CASSGGHSSTEAFF.

This clonotype was counted ten times or more. The V call is TRBV12-3 or TRBV12-4, the J call TRBJ2-5; D ambiguous. V was pared by 6 bases and J by 5 bases, with 7 bases between. The CDR3 totals 11 residues. The CDR3 nucleotides are TGTGCCAGCAGCTTGAGGGAGACCCAGTACTTC. Amino acid sequence: CASSLRETQYF.

CDR3 amino acids: CASSPGIQGGYEQYF. DNA of the CDR3: TGTGCCAGCAGTCCCGGTATACAGGGAGGCTACGAGCAGTACTTC. The chain combines TRBV28 with TRBJ2-7; D is perhaps TRBD1 or TRBD2 (6 bases each). Trimming pared 5 bases from V and 3 bases from J, leaving 17 bases between. The CDR3 length is 15 residues. CDR1 is MDHEN, CDR2 SYDVKM, per germline.